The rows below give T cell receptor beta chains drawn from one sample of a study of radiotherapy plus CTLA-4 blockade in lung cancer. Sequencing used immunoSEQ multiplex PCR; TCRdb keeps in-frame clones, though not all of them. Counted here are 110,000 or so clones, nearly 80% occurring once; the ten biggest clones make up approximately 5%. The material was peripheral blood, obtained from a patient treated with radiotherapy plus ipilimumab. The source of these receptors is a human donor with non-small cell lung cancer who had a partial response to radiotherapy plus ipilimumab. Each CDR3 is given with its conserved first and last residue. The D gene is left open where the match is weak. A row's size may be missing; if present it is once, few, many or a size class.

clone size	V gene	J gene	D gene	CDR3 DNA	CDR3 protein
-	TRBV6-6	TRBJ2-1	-	TGTGCCAGCAGTCCCACGGGACTTTCATACAATGAGCAGTTCTTC	CASSPTGLSYNEQFF
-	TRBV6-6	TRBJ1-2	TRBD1	TGTGCCAGCAGTTACGGGGACAGCCCTTTATATGGCTACACCTTC	CASSYGDSPLYGYTF
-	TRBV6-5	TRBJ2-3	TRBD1	TGTGCCAGCAGTGGCCCGACAGGGACAGATACGCAGTATTTT	CASSGPTGTDTQYF
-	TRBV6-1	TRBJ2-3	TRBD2	TGTGCCAGCAGAGGCGAACTAGCGGTTCCTACGCAGTATTTT	CASRGELAVPTQYF
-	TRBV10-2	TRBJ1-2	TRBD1	TGCGCTAGCAGTGTTAATCCCGGGACAGGGTGGAATGGCTACACCTTC	CASSVNPGTGWNGYTF
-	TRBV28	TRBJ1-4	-	TGTGCCAGCGCCACCTGGACAGTTAATGAAAAACTGTTTTTT	CASATWTVNEKLFF
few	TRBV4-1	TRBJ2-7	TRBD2	TGCGCCAGCAGCCAAGAAAATAGCGGGAGGGCGTACGAGCAGTACTTC	CASSQENSGRAYEQYF
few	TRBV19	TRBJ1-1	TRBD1	TGTGCCAGTAGTTTAGTGACCGGGACAGGGAACACTGAAGCTTTCTTT	CASSLVTGTGNTEAFF
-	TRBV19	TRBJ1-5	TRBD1	TGTGCCAGTAGCTTAGACAGGGCCGGCAATCAGCCCCAGCATTTT	CASSLDRAGNQPQHF
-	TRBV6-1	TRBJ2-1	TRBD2	TGTGCCAGCAGGGACCGACTAGCGATGGGCAATGAGCAGTTCTTC	CASRDRLAMGNEQFF
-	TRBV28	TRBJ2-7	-	TGTGCCAGCAGTTTATCCTTTAGCGGACGATACGAGCAGTACTTC	CASSLSFSGRYEQYF
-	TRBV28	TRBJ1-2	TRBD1	TGTGCCAGCAGTGTAGACAGGGTTGATGGCTACACCTTC	CASSVDRVDGYTF
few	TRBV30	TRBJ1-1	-	TGTGCCTGTCAAGGGGATGGGGCTGAAGCTTTCTTT	CACQGDGAEAFF
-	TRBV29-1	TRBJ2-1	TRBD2	TGCAGCGCCAGACCGGGACTAGTCGACAATGAGCAGTTCTTC	CSARPGLVDNEQFF
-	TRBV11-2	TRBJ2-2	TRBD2	TGTGCCAGCAGGCTTAGAGCGGGGACCGGGGAGCTGTTTTTT	CASRLRAGTGELFF
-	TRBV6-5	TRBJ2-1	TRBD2	TGTGCCAGCAGTGCCGGGACTAGCGGGTACAATGAGCAGTTCTTC	CASSAGTSGYNEQFF
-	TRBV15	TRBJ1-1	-	TGTGCCACCAGCAGAGACTTCGGGGGGGAGAAAGCTTTCTTT	CATSRDFGGEKAFF
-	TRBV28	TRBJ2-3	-	TGTGCCAGCAGCCGGTCTCAACCTACGGATACGCAGTATTTT	CASSRSQPTDTQYF
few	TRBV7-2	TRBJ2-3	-	TGTGCCAGCAGCTTAGCGAGGCGCACAGATACGCAGTATTTT	CASSLARRTDTQYF
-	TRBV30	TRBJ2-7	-	TGTGCCTGGAGCCCGGACATGGCCTACGAGCAGTACTTC	CAWSPDMAYEQYF
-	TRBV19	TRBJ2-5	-	TGTGCCAGTAGTCCCCATTCGCTGAGCCAAGAGACCCAGTACTTC	CASSPHSLSQETQYF
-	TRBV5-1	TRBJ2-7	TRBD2	TGCGCCAGCAGCCCGGGAGAAAGTAGCGGGATGTACGAGCAGTACTTC	CASSPGESSGMYEQYF
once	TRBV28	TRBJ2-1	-	TGTGCCAGCAGTTTTCTGGAGGGCCGGAACGATGAGCAGTTCTTC	CASSFLEGRNDEQFF
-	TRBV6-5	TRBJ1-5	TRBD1	TGTGCCAGCAGTTACTCCCGGGACAGAAGGAATCAGCCCCAGCATTTT	CASSYSRDRRNQPQHF
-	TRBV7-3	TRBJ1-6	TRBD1	TGTGCCAGCAGCTTAGGGGACAGGAACAAGAGGAATTCACCCCTCCACTTT	CASSLGDRNKRNSPLHF
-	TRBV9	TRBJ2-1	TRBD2	TGTGCCAGCAGCGAGAACTTACTAGCGGGAGGGCTCGATGAGCAGTTCTTC	CASSENLLAGGLDEQFF
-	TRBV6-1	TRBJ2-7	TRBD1	TGTGCCAGCAGGGGCCGGGACAGGGACTTCCACGAGCAGTACTTC	CASRGRDRDFHEQYF
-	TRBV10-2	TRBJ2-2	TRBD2	TGCGCCAGCAGTGAGTCCAGCGGGGTCTACCCCGGGGAGCTGTTTTTT	CASSESSGVYPGELFF
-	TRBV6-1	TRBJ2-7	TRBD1	TGTGCCAGCAGTGTGGGGGACAGGGTGTTTCAGCGCCTACGGGAGCAGTACTTC	CASSVGDRVFQRLREQYF
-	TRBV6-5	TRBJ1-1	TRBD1	TGTGCCAGCAGTTCCCGTGGACAGGGGAAGGTAGGAGCTTTCTTT	CASSSRGQGKVGAFF
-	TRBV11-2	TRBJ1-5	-	TGTGCCAGCAGCCCGCCAGGTCAGCCCCAGCATTTT	CASSPPGQPQHF
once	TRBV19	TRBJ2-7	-	TGTGCCAGTAGTTCTGACTACGAGCAGTACTTC	CASSSDYEQYF
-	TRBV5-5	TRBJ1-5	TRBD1	TGTGCCAGCAGCTTACAGGGGGGATCCGATCAGCCCCAGCATTTT	CASSLQGGSDQPQHF
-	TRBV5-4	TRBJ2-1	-	TGTGCCAGCAGCCCCGGGATAGCGGAAACCAATGAGCAGTTCTTC	CASSPGIAETNEQFF
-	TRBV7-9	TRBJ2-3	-	TGTGCCAGCAGCTTGGAGGCTAGCACAGATACGCAGTATTTT	CASSLEASTDTQYF
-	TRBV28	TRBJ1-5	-	TGTGCCAGCAGTTTCCCCGGGGGAAGCAATCAGCCCCAGCATTTT	CASSFPGGSNQPQHF
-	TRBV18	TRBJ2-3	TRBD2	TGTGCCAGCTCACCGGGACTAGCGGGCGAGGGGCGTACAGATACGCAGTATTTT	CASSPGLAGEGRTDTQYF
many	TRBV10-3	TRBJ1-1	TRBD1	TGTGCCATCAGCACAGGGGGAAACACTGAAGCTTTCTTT	CAISTGGNTEAFF
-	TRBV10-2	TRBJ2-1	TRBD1	TGCGCCAGCAGTGAGGGGGGGGGACAGGGGTTATGGAATGAGCAGTTCTTC	CASSEGGGQGLWNEQFF
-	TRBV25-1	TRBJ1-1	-	TGTGCCAGCAGTGAATTCAGGGAGAACACTGAAGCTTTCTTT	CASSEFRENTEAFF
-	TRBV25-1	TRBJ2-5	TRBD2	TGTGCCAGCAGTGAATCTCGGCGGGAGTACCAAGAGACCCAGTACTTC	CASSESRREYQETQYF
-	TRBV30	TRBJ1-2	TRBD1	TGTGCCTGGAGTCCCGGGACAGTCATCTCTGGCTACACCTTC	CAWSPGTVISGYTF
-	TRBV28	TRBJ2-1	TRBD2	TGTGCCAGCAGTTTAGCTAGCGGGAGGGCCTACAATGAGCAGTTCTTC	CASSLASGRAYNEQFF